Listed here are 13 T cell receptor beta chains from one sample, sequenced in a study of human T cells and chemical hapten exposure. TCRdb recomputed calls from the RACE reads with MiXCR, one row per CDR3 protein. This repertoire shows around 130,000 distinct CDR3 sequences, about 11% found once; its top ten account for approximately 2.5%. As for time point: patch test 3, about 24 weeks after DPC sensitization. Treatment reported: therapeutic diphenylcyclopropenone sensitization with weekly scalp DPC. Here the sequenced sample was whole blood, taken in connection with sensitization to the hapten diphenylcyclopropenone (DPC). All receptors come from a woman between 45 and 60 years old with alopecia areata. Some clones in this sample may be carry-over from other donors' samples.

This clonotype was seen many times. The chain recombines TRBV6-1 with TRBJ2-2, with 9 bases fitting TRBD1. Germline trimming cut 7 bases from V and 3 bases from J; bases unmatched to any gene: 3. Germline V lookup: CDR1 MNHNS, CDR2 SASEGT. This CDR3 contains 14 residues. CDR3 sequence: CASTRTGDTGELFF. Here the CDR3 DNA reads TGTGCCAGCACCCGGACAGGGGACACCGGGGAGCTGTTTTTT.

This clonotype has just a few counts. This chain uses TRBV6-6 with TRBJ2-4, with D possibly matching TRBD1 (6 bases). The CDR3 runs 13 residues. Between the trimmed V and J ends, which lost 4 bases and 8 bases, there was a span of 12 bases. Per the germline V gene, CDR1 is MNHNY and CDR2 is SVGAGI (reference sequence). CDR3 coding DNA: TGTGCCAGCAGTTTGGGACACACTGACATTCAGTACTTC. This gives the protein CASSLGHTDIQYF.

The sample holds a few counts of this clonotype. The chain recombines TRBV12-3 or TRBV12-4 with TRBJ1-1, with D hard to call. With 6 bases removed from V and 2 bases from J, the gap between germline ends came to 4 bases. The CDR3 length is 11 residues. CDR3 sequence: CASRANTEAFF. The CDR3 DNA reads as TGTGCCAGCAGAGCTAACACTGAAGCTTTCTTT.

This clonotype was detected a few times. The CDR3 bases are TGTGCCAGCAGTCAGTACGGGAGCCCCTCCTACAATGAGCAGTTCTTC. Its protein product is CASSQYGSPSYNEQFF. The chain employs TRBV6-2 or TRBV6-3 and TRBJ2-1; D perhaps matches TRBD2 (6 bases). V was trimmed by 5 bases and J by 0 bases, leaving 14 bases between them. The length of the CDR3 is 16 residues. Germline CDR1 MNHEY, CDR2 SVGEGT.

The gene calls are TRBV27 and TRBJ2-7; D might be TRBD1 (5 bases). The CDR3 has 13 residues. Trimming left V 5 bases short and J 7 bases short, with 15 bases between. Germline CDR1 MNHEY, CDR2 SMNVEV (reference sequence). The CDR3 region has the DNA TGTGCCAGCAGTATGCCCCAGGGCGGAGAGCAGTACTTC. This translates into CASSMPQGGEQYF.

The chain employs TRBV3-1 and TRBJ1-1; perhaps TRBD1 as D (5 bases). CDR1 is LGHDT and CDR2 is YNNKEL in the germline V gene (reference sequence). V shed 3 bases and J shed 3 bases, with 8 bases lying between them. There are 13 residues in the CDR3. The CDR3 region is CASSQWGDTEAFF. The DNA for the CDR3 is TGTGCCAGCAGCCAGTGGGGGGACACTGAAGCTTTCTTT.

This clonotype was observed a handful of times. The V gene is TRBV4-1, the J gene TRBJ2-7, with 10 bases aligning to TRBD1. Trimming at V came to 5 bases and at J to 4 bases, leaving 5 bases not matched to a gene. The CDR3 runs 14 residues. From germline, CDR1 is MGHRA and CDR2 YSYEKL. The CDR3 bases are TGCGCCAGCAGCTTCATGGACAGGGGGTACGAGCAGTACTTC. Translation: CASSFMDRGYEQYF.

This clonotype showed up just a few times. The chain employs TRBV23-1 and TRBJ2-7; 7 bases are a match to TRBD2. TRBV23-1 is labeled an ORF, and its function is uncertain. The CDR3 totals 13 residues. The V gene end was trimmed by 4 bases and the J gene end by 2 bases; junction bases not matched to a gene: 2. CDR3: CASSPGTTYEQYF. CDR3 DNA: TGCGCCAGCAGTCCGGGGACTACCTACGAGCAGTACTTC.

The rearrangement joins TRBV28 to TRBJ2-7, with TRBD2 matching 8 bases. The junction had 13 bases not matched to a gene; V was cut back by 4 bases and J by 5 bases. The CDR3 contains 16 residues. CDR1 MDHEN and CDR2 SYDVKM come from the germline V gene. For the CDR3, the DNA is TGTGCCAGCAGTTCCCCACGCGGGAGGTATCCCCACGAGCAGTACTTC. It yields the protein CASSSPRGRYPHEQYF.

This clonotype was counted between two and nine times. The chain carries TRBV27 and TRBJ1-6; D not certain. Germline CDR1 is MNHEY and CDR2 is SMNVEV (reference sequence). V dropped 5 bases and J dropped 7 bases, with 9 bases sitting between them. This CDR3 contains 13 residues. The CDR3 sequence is CASSLAPNSPLHF. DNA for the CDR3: TGTGCCAGCAGTCTGGCCCCCAATTCACCCCTCCACTTT.

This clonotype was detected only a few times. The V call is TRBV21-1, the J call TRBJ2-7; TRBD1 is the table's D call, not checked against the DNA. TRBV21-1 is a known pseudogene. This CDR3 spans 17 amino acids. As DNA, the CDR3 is TGTGCCAGCAGCAAAGGTCGTCGGACAGAGAACCTATGCGAGCAGTACTTC. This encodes CASSKGRRTENLCEQYF.

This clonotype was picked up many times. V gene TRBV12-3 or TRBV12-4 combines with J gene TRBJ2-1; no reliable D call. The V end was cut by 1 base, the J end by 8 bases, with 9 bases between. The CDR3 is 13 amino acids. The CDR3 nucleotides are TGTGCCAGCAGTTTAGTAGTAGAGTATGAGCAGTTCTTC. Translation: CASSLVVEYEQFF.

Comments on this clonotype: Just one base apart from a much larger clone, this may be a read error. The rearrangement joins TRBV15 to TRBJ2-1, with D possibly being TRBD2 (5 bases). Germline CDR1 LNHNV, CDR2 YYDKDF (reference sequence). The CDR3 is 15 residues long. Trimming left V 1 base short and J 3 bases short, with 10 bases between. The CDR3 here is CATSRGAAGYNEQFF. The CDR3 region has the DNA TGTGCCACCAGCAGAGGGGCGGCGGGCTACAATGAGCAGTTCTTC.